These 3 T cell receptor beta chains were sequenced from one sample in a study of CD8+ T cells in alopecia areata. The sequencing template was cDNA reverse transcribed from extracted RNA. Sequencing was performed with immunoSEQ multiplex PCR; in TCRdb, only in-frame clones are kept and a portion is missing. The profile shows around 140,000 clones, about 47% of them singletons. The specimen was CD4+ T cells sorted from blood, collected at week 0. The receptors originated from a human donor with alopecia areata.

This clone was detected only a few times. CDR3 DNA: TGTGCCAGCAGCCCTCGGGGAGGGACGAACACCGGGGAGCTGTTTTTT. Residues: CASSPRGGTNTGELFF. The V and J genes are TRBV14 and TRBJ2-2; 7 bases match TRBD2. Germline-derived CDR1 and CDR2 are SGHDN and FVKESK. Trimming cost V 4 bases and J 0 bases; bases outside gene matches: 5. The CDR3 has 16 residues.

This clone turned up a few times. The chain links TRBV7-2 to TRBJ1-1; no clear D. Trimming cost V 0 bases and J 2 bases, with 4 bases left between them. Per germline, CDR1 SGHTA and CDR2 FQGNSA. The CDR3 runs 13 residues. CDR3 region: CASSLAGNTEAFF. The DNA for the CDR3 is TGTGCCAGCAGCTTAGCGGGAAACACTGAAGCTTTCTTT.

Only a few counts were recorded for this clone. This sequence joins TRBV7-2 and TRBJ2-7; unclear D gene. The CDR3 extends over 11 amino acids. The V gene lost 5 bases and the J gene lost 5 bases, with 7 bases spanning the gap. Germline loops: CDR1 SGHTA, CDR2 FQGNSA. The CDR3 is CASSTDNEQYF. The CDR3 nucleotides are TGTGCCAGCAGCACAGACAACGAGCAGTACTTC.